This T cell receptor (beta chain) was found in a study of T cells in Graves' hyperthyroidism and ophthalmopathy. Study-wide background: Peripheral blood specimens were obtained at initial diagnosis, prior to any treatment. Study-wide results and limits: Blood shared most expanded thyroid clonotypes above 0.001.

This clonotype was counted ten times or more. Its antigen is as yet unknown. This CDR3 contains 17 residues. The V gene lost 0 bases and the J gene lost 2 bases, with 16 bases spanning the gap. The germline V gene encodes CDR1 SGHRS and CDR2 YFSETQ. What was amplified from RNA transcripts were TCR beta CDR3 regions. The study used the HTBI primer set for a first-round RT-PCR of the TCR CDR3. MiXCR, run by TCRdb on the multiplex PCR reads, gives a single entry per CDR3 protein. The sample holds 650,000 to 850,000 distinct CDR3 sequences; approximately 19% are singletons and the top ten take around 15%. This receptor was obtained from a woman between 50 and 59 years old with Graves' hyperthyroidism that later progressed to Graves' ophthalmopathy. Sequenced material: blood. The chain carries TRBV5-1 and TRBJ2-3; D tentatively fits TRBD1 or TRBD2 (5 bases each). The CDR3 region is CASSLDPPGRPTDTQYF. CDR3 nucleotides: TGCGCCAGCAGCTTGGATCCCCCGGGACGGCCCACAGATACGCAGTATTTT.